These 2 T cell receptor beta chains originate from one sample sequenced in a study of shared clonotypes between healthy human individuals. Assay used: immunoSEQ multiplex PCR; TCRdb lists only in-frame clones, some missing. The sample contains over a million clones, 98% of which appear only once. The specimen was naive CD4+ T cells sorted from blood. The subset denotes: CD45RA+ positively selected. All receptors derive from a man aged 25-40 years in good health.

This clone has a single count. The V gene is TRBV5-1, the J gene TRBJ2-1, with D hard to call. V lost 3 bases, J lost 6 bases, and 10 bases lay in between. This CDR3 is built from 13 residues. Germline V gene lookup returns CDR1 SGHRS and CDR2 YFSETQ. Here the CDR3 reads CASSSPEPNEQFF. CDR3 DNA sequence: TGCGCCAGCAGCTCACCGGAACCCAATGAGCAGTTCTTC.

This chain's CDR3 is CASSPGTFSDEAFF. Here the CDR3 DNA reads TGCGCCAGCAGTCCCGGGACCTTCTCCGATGAAGCTTTCTTT. The J gene is TRBJ1-1, the V gene TRBV10-1; the D gene is possibly TRBD1 (5 bases). From germline, CDR1 is WNHNN and CDR2 SYGVQD (reference sequence). V was pared by 5 bases and J by 7 bases, with 17 bases between. The CDR3 sequence is 14 residues long.